These 17 T cell receptor beta chains share one sample of origin, sequenced in a study of cytomegalovirus exposure and HLA in healthy donors. The primer mix had 60 Vbeta and 13 Jbeta primers. Measured with immunoSEQ multiplex PCR; TCRdb has only the in-frame clones, and not every one. The sample includes about 160,000 clones, around 79% of them seen just once. Sequencing input: PBMCs. The receptors here all came from a woman aged 45-59 years in good health and CMV-seropositive.

Written as DNA, the CDR3 is TGTGCCAGCAGCTTCGCGGAGCAAGCCAAAAACATTCAGTACTTC. Translated: CASSFAEQAKNIQYF. The chain employs TRBV28 and TRBJ2-4; no clear D. V was shortened by 6 bases and J by 0 bases, with 12 bases between the two germline ends. Germline CDR1 reads MDHEN; CDR2 reads SYDVKM. The CDR3 is 15 residues long.

The chain has TRBV6-6 and TRBJ2-1, with TRBD2 as a possible D gene (6 bases). The V gene's germline CDR1 is MNHNY and CDR2 SVGAGI (reference sequence). V was cut by 10 bases and J by 15 bases, with 22 bases left in between. The CDR3 runs 12 residues. The CDR3 region has the DNA TGTGCCACCTCTGGAGGGGCCGGGGGTTCGTTCTTC. It yields the protein CATSGGAGGSFF.

The chain couples TRBV19 to TRBJ1-2, with D tentatively TRBD1 (5 bases). Germline V gives CDR1 LNHDA, CDR2 SQIVND (reference sequence). Trimming removed 9 bases at V and 1 base at J, with 21 bases between. The length of the CDR3 is 16 residues. CDR3 in amino acids: CASRTGRAIFNYGYTF. The CDR3 region has the DNA TGTGCCAGCCGAACGGGCAGGGCGATTTTTAACTATGGCTACACCTTC.

The V gene is TRBV5-4, the J gene TRBJ1-5, with D unclear. CDR1 is SGHNT and CDR2 is YYREEE in the germline V gene (reference sequence). Between the trimmed V and J ends, which lost 4 bases and 4 bases, there was a span of 12 bases. There are 14 residues in the CDR3. DNA for the CDR3: TGTGCCAGCAGCCCCCGCGTCCGAAATCAGCCCCAGCATTTT. Translating gives CASSPRVRNQPQHF.

The chain recombines TRBV4-1 with TRBJ1-1, with D tentatively TRBD1 (5 bases). This CDR3 contains 16 residues. Germline CDR1 MGHRA, CDR2 YSYEKL. V gave up 0 bases and J gave up 2 bases, with 13 bases separating them. The CDR3 nucleotides are TGCGCCAGCAGCCAAGACTCCAGGGCACTCAACACTGAAGCTTTCTTT. Protein: CASSQDSRALNTEAFF.

The chain carries TRBV6-5 and TRBJ2-1; 13 bases align to TRBD2. V dropped 7 bases and J dropped 9; count of bases not matched to a gene: 9. The V gene's germline CDR1 is MNHEY and CDR2 SVGAGI. CDR3 size: 15 residues. The CDR3 DNA follows: TGTGCCAGCACCAAAAGGACTAGCGGGAGCGTTGAGCAGTTCTTC. It codes for CASTKRTSGSVEQFF.

This clone was counted between two and nine times. V gene TRBV5-1 combines with J gene TRBJ1-4; D is possibly TRBD1 (6 bases). CDR1 is SGHRS and CDR2 is YFSETQ in the germline V gene. CDR3 length: 14 amino acids. The V end lost 4 bases, the J end lost 5 bases, and 12 bases lay between the germline ends. The DNA for the CDR3 is TGCGCCAGCAGCCGAGGACAGCTGAATGAAAAACTGTTTTTT. Its protein product is CASSRGQLNEKLFF.

The genes are TRBV5-1 and TRBJ2-3; D is unclear. The CDR3 is 15 amino acids. The germline CDR1 and CDR2 sequences are SGHRS and YFSETQ. Trimming shortened V by 0 bases and J by 0 bases, and 8 bases separated the two germline ends. CDR3 residues: CASSLVPTSTDTQYF. The CDR3 nucleotides read TGCGCCAGCAGCTTGGTCCCAACAAGCACAGATACGCAGTATTTT.

The V and J genes are TRBV19 and TRBJ1-5; TRBD1 matches 7 bases. The CDR3 spans 15 residues. Germline assignment: CDR1 LNHDA and CDR2 SQIVND (reference sequence). V lost 2 bases, J lost 4 bases, and 5 bases stayed unmatched. The CDR3 DNA is TGTGCCAGTAGTATACAGGGCAGGGGGAATCAGCCCCAGCATTTT. This encodes CASSIQGRGNQPQHF.

This clone was observed a few times. This sample also contains other DNA sequences that code for the same CDR3. This chain links TRBV5-1 with TRBJ1-4; 7 bases align to TRBD1. Trimming removed 0 bases from V and 4 bases from J; junction bases left unmatched: 6. The CDR3 length is 16 residues. From germline, CDR1 is SGHRS and CDR2 YFSETQ. The CDR3 region has the DNA TGCGCCAGCAGCTTGGTCCCCAGGGGGAATAATGAAAAACTGTTTTTT. It encodes CASSLVPRGNNEKLFF.

V is TRBV10-3 and J is TRBJ1-6, with D possibly being TRBD1 (6 bases). Deletions cut 6 bases from V and 4 bases from J, with 16 bases between. Germline CDR1 ENHRY, CDR2 SYGVKD. CDR3 length equals 16 residues. CDR3 bases: TGTGCCATCAGCCCCAGGGGCGCGGAATATAATTCACCCCTCCACTTT. This sequence encodes CAISPRGAEYNSPLHF.

The genes are TRBV4-1 and TRBJ2-7; TRBD2 matches at 8 bases. The germline V gene encodes CDR1 MGHRA and CDR2 YSYEKL. Germline trimming cut 1 base from V and 9 bases from J; bases unmatched to any gene: 14. CDR3 size: 16 residues. The CDR3 bases are TGCGCCAGCAGCCAAGGTGGTGGTAGTAGCGGGGTAGGGCAGTACTTC. This codes for CASSQGGGSSGVGQYF.

The chain uses TRBV6-1 and TRBJ2-7; the match to TRBD2 covers 8 bases. This CDR3 spans 13 amino acids. CDR1 and CDR2 from the germline V gene are MNHNS and SASEGT. With V trimmed by 4 bases and J by 4 bases, 3 bases remained unmatched. The CDR3 coding sequence is TGTGCCAGCAGTGCCGGGGGGGGGTACGAGCAGTACTTC. Translating gives CASSAGGGYEQYF.

This chain links TRBV6-5 with TRBJ2-1; 8 bases are shared with TRBD1. Germline V gene lookup returns CDR1 MNHEY and CDR2 SVGAGI. The CDR3 runs to 14 residues. The junction had 4 bases not matched to a gene; V was cut back by 5 bases and J by 4 bases. In DNA, the CDR3 is TGTGCCAGCAGTAGGACAGGGAAATACAATGAGCAGTTCTTC. Its translation is CASSRTGKYNEQFF.

V gene TRBV28 combines with J gene TRBJ2-7, with unresolved D. Germline CDR1 MDHEN, CDR2 SYDVKM. Deletions cut 5 bases from V and 1 base from J, with 15 bases between. This CDR3 has 15 residues. The CDR3 nucleotides are TGTGCCAGCAGTACCCCCGGCGCCGGGTCCTACGAGCAGTACTTC. Translated: CASSTPGAGSYEQYF.

This clone was detected only once. The rearrangement links TRBV19 to TRBJ2-3, with D possibly matching TRBD2 (5 bases). CDR1 is LNHDA, CDR2 SQIVND, per germline (reference sequence). V dropped 5 bases and J dropped 6 bases, with 18 bases sitting between them. The CDR3 loop spans 15 amino acids. CDR3 amino acids: CASSPPELAWDTQYF. The CDR3, as DNA: TGTGCCAGTAGTCCTCCCGAGCTAGCTTGGGATACGCAGTATTTT. The full variable domain, with the rest looked up from reference TRBV19 and TRBJ2-3, is DGGITQSPKYLFRKEGQNVTLSCEQNLNHDAMYWYRQDPGQGLRLIYYSQIVNDFQKGDIAEGYSVSREKKESFPLTVTSAQKNPTAFYLCASSPPELAWDTQYFGPGTRLTVL.

The chain is built from TRBV5-6 and TRBJ2-1; a weak D match, TRBD2 (7 bases). Germline CDR1 is SGHDT and CDR2 is YYEEEE. V gave up 0 bases and J gave up 5 bases, with 15 bases separating them. The CDR3 length is 16 residues. CDR3 region: CASSLVMRGGNNEQFF. The CDR3 DNA follows: TGTGCCAGCAGCTTGGTTATGAGGGGGGGGAACAATGAGCAGTTCTTC. Complete variable domain (other parts from reference TRBV5-6 and TRBJ2-1): DAGVTQSPTHLIKTRGQQVTLRCSPKSGHDTVSWYQQALGQGPQFIFQYYEEEERQRGNFPDRFSGHQFPNYSSELNVNALLLGDSALYLCASSLVMRGGNNEQFFGPGTRLTVL.